This TCR beta chain was sequenced for a study of blood T cell repertoires in COVID-19. About the research overall: Donors in the United States, Italy and Spain gave samples during acute or convalescent COVID-19. Nucleic acid was either cDNA or gDNA, and it came from T cells, B-cell-depleted T cells, or PBMCs.

In the original processing: For nucleated cells, counts were estimated from reference gene primer amplification. The table came from immunoSEQ multiplex PCR; TCRdb's copy has only in-frame clones and leaves some out. That table supplies the V and J calls and clone size; D and trimming were determined from the DNA. Altogether around 97,000 clones are present, about 86% being singletons, with the ten largest covering 3.5%. The source is a human donor in a cohort sampled during active COVID-19. The sample consisted of peripheral blood.

In nucleotides, the CDR3 is TGTGCCAGCACCCTGGGAGGTACGGCCTACGACGAGCAGTACTTC. Its translation: CASTLGGTAYDEQYF. The rearrangement uses TRBV7-2 and TRBJ2-7, with a possible D match to TRBD2 (6 bases). This CDR3 contains 15 residues. Germline CDR1 and CDR2: SGHTA and FQGNSA. V was shortened by 7 bases and J by 5 bases, with 21 bases between the two germline ends.